One sample yielded the 7 T cell receptor beta chains listed below, sequenced in a study of cytomegalovirus exposure and HLA in healthy donors. Primers for the PCR totalled 60 Vbeta and 13 Jbeta. The data were produced by immunoSEQ multiplex PCR, yet TCRdb's version contains in-frame clones alone and is incomplete. Of around 140,000 clones listed, 60% to 80% are singletons. Input material: PBMCs. Receptors originate from a male donor in good health and CMV-seronegative.

The chain combines TRBV6-5 with TRBJ1-1; weak D call: TRBD1 (5 bases). Germline V gene data show CDR1 as MNHEY and CDR2 as SVGAGI. This CDR3 is built from 14 residues. The V end lost 0 bases, the J end lost 4 bases, and 9 bases lay between the germline ends. The CDR3 nucleotides read TGTGCCAGCAGTTACTCCCAGGGAGGCACTGAAGCTTTCTTT. Translated: CASSYSQGGTEAFF.

The chain has TRBV7-9 and TRBJ2-5; TRBD1 matches 8 bases. The CDR3 length is 16 residues. The germline V gene has CDR1 SEHNR and CDR2 FQNEAQ (reference sequence). After removal of 1 base from V and 1 base from J, the junction contained 5 bases not matched to a gene. CDR3 loop: CASSLVGGTGQETQYF. In DNA form, the CDR3 reads TGTGCCAGCAGCTTAGTAGGGGGGACAGGCCAAGAGACCCAGTACTTC.

The V and J genes are TRBV9 and TRBJ2-1; 9 bases match TRBD2. The junction had 2 bases not matched to a gene; V was cut back by 3 bases and J by 7 bases. The CDR3 has 13 amino acids. The V gene's germline CDR1 is SGDLS and CDR2 YYNGEE. For the CDR3, the DNA is TGTGCCAGCAGCGGACTAGCGGAGAATGAGCAGTTCTTC. Protein sequence: CASSGLAENEQFF.

The genes are TRBV28 and TRBJ2-5, with TRBD2 matching over 9 bases. Germline CDR1 and CDR2: MDHEN and SYDVKM. The trim removed 3 bases at V and 1 base at J, leaving 6 bases unmatched. The CDR3 consists of 16 residues. The DNA for the CDR3 is TGTGCCAGCAGTTTCGGGCGGGGGGGACCCCAAGAGACCCAGTACTTC. Its protein is CASSFGRGGPQETQYF.

The V and J genes are TRBV4-2 and TRBJ1-4; TRBD1 matches 9 bases. The CDR3 has 19 residues. Trimming at V came to 0 bases and at J to 2 bases, leaving 10 bases not matched to a gene. Germline assignment: CDR1 LGHNA and CDR2 YNFKEQ. This CDR3 reads CASSQDLPGTGTTNEKLFF. As DNA, the CDR3 is TGTGCCAGCAGCCAAGATCTCCCCGGGACAGGGACGACTAATGAAAAACTGTTTTTT.

This chain joins TRBV28 and TRBJ2-7; 10 bases fit TRBD1. Germline loops: CDR1 MDHEN, CDR2 SYDVKM. There are 15 residues in the CDR3. After removal of 7 bases from V and 5 bases from J, the junction contained 11 bases not matched to a gene. The CDR3 spells CASTYRDRGLDEQYF. CDR3 nucleotide sequence: TGTGCCAGCACTTATCGGGACAGGGGTCTCGACGAGCAGTACTTC.

The chain uses TRBV18 and TRBJ1-1; weak D call: TRBD1 (5 bases). There are 13 residues in the CDR3. The ends were cut back, 6 bases at V and 0 bases at J, with 8 bases in the middle. Germline CDR1 reads KGHSH; CDR2 reads LQKENI. The CDR3 here is CASSEGMNTEAFF. CDR3 in DNA: TGTGCCAGCTCGGAGGGGATGAACACTGAAGCTTTCTTT.